The T cell receptor (beta chain) under discussion was sequenced for a study of shared clonotypes between healthy human individuals. This CDR3 is built from 14 residues. Trimming took 0 bases from V and 5 from J, leaving 9 bases between them. CDR1 and CDR2 from the germline V gene are SGDLS and YYNGEE. Concerning this clone: Its matching antigen is unknown.

The study, taken as a whole, reports: All-four-donor shared clonotypes had higher generation probabilities than non-shared clonotypes did.

Assay: immunoSEQ multiplex PCR; the TCRdb copy retains only in-frame clones and omits some. Here the sample spans about 2.1 million clones, about 93% being singletons. Naive-designated CD8 cells lacked CD45RO, were positively enriched for CCR7, and omitted terminally differentiated effector memory CD45RA+ cells. The sequence derives from a man aged 18 to 29 in good health. Some clones in this sample may be carry-over from other donors' samples. The source material was naive CD8+ T cells from PBMCs. This chain links TRBV9 with TRBJ2-1, with D hard to call. CDR3 in amino acids: CASSVEGRNNEQFF. The DNA of the CDR3 is TGTGCCAGCAGCGTAGAAGGGCGGAACAATGAGCAGTTCTTC.